The 9 T cell receptor beta chains presented below share a single source sample, sequenced in a study of blood T cell repertoires in COVID-19. The assay was immunoSEQ multiplex PCR, and TCRdb's table has in-frame clones only and misses some. Of 50,000 to 60,000 clones in the sample, 65% to 85% were seen once. Sequencing was carried out using peripheral blood. Every receptor here comes from a man in his forties with acute or convalescent COVID-19.

The chain carries TRBV11-2 and TRBJ2-5, with 8 bases fitting TRBD2. The germline gives CDR1 SGHAT, CDR2 FQNNGV. The CDR3 is 14 amino acids. The V segment lost 1 base and the J segment 5 bases; nucleotides outside the gene matches: 3. As DNA, the CDR3 is TGTGCCAGCAGCTTAGCACCGGGGGGGGAGACCCAGTACTTC. The encoded protein is CASSLAPGGETQYF.

The chain uses TRBV5-6 and TRBJ1-5; possibly TRBD1 for D (5 bases). The CDR3 runs 14 residues. Germline V CDR1 and CDR2: SGHDT, YYEEEE. Trimming stripped 1 base from V and 6 bases from J, with 11 bases between. The CDR3 region is CASSLFGAGQPQHF. In nucleotides, the CDR3 is TGTGCCAGCAGCTTGTTTGGGGCTGGTCAGCCCCAGCATTTT.

The chain recombines TRBV5-1 with TRBJ2-3, with TRBD1 matching 10 bases. This CDR3 region has 15 residues. After removal of 2 bases from V and 5 bases from J, the junction contained 5 bases not matched to a gene. Per germline, CDR1 SGHRS and CDR2 YFSETQ. The CDR3 is CASSFTGQGLDTQYF. The CDR3 region has the DNA TGCGCCAGCAGCTTCACGGGACAGGGGTTAGATACGCAGTATTTT.

Written as DNA, the CDR3 is TGTGCCAGCAGCCAGTTCGGAAGGGGTGAGACCCAGTACTTC. Translating gives CASSQFGRGETQYF. The chain links TRBV7-2 to TRBJ2-5, with D possibly TRBD1 on 5 matching bases. V lost 5 bases to trimming and J lost 5 bases, with 15 bases between them. The germline V gene has CDR1 SGHTA and CDR2 FQGNSA. The CDR3 is 14 residues long.

The chain uses TRBV5-5 and TRBJ2-5; 7 bases are shared with TRBD2. The CDR3 consists of 16 residues. The germline V gene encodes CDR1 SGHKS and CDR2 YYEKEE (reference sequence). V shed 2 bases, J shed 2 bases, and the junction held 9 bases outside the gene matches. CDR3 DNA sequence: TGTGCCAGCAGCTTCCGGATCCTAGCGGTTCAAGAGACCCAGTACTTC. Protein product: CASSFRILAVQETQYF.

The chain joins TRBV7-2 to TRBJ2-1; TRBD2 agrees at 15 bases. Germline V gives CDR1 SGHTA, CDR2 FQGNSA. The CDR3 has 16 amino acids. The V segment lost 5 bases and the J segment 9 bases; nucleotides outside the gene matches: 8. For the CDR3, the DNA is TGTGCCAGCAGCCAATGGACTAGCGGGGGGGCCGTTGAGCAGTTCTTC. Amino acids: CASSQWTSGGAVEQFF.

V is TRBV9 and J is TRBJ2-3; 9 bases fit TRBD2. V was clipped by 0 bases and J by 6 bases; unmatched bases: 8. There are 16 residues in the CDR3. CDR1 is SGDLS, CDR2 YYNGEE, per germline. CDR3 nucleotide sequence: TGTGCCAGCAGCGTAGGAAGGCGGGAGGGCCGGGATACGCAGTATTTT. Its protein is CASSVGRREGRDTQYF.

The V gene is TRBV5-6, the J gene TRBJ2-5; 16 bases agree with TRBD2. The germline CDR1 and CDR2 sequences are SGHDT and YYEEEE. V was pared by 4 bases and J by 3 bases, with 6 bases of the junction left unmatched. The CDR3 runs 17 residues. The CDR3 nucleotides read TGTGCCAGCAGCCCAATGGGACTAGCGGGGGGGAAAGAGACCCAGTACTTC. This translates into CASSPMGLAGGKETQYF.

The J gene is TRBJ2-3, the V gene TRBV3-1 (or the pseudogene TRBV3-2); 12 bases line up with TRBD2. The CDR3 runs 16 residues. The V segment lost 4 bases and the J segment 2 bases; nucleotides outside the gene matches: 4. Germline V gene lookup returns CDR1 LGHDT and CDR2 YNNKEL (reference sequence). In nucleotides, the CDR3 is TGTGCCAGCAGCCCTAGCGGGGGGGACGTCACAGATACGCAGTATTTT. Protein: CASSPSGGDVTDTQYF.